This record looks at one T cell receptor (beta chain) sequence and its context. Trimming cost V 4 bases and J 2 bases; bases outside gene matches: 10. Germline V gene sequence: CDR1 LNHDA, CDR2 SQIVND (reference sequence). The length of the CDR3 is 17 residues. This sample is part of a study of T cell changes during pregnancy in multiple sclerosis. Using immunoSEQ multiplex PCR, the repertoire was profiled, and TCRdb retains in-frame clones only, with some absent. This table has roughly 60,000 clones, approximately 91% appearing once. V is TRBV19 and J is TRBJ1-5; 8 bases are shared with TRBD1. This clonotype was obtained from a female donor with multiple sclerosis, enrolled in a pregnancy study. The material sequenced was CD4+ T cells from peripheral blood mononuclear cells, taken in the first trimester of pregnancy. CDR3 DNA: TGTGCCAGTAGTACGTATATAGACAGGGGTGGCAATCAGCCCCAGCATTTT. Residues: CASSTYIDRGGNQPQHF.